The 30 T cell receptor beta chains below were found in one sample sequenced in a study of identifying expanded T cells in peripheral blood. Sequenced by immunoSEQ multiplex PCR; TCRdb stores in-frame clones only, minus some. The table includes roughly 130,000 clones, about 88% detected once. Sequencing input: blood. These receptors all stem from a person aged 18 to 70 in good health.

V usage is TRBV11-2 and J usage is TRBJ1-1; tentative D call: TRBD1 (5 bases). The CDR3 is made up of 15 amino acids. V lost 1 base and J lost 0, with 9 bases in between. Germline values: CDR1 SGHAT, CDR2 FQNNGV. The CDR3 is CASSLGGSLNTEAFF. CDR3 nucleotide sequence: TGTGCCAGCAGCTTAGGGGGCAGCCTGAACACTGAAGCTTTCTTT. The full variable domain, rest sourced from reference TRBV11-2 and TRBJ1-1, is EAGVAQSPRYKIIEKRQSVAFWCNPISGHATLYWYQQILGQGPKLLIQFQNNGVVDDSQLPKDRFSAERLKGVDSTLKIQPAKLEDSAVYLCASSLGGSLNTEAFFGQGTRLTVV.

The chain has TRBV14 and TRBJ2-4; D is possibly TRBD1 or TRBD2 (6 bases each). Germline V gene data show CDR1 as SGHDN and CDR2 as FVKESK. The V end was cut by 1 base, the J end by 7 bases, with 8 bases between. The CDR3 extends over 13 amino acids. The CDR3 sequence is CASSQGGANIQYF. CDR3 coding DNA: TGTGCCAGCAGCCAAGGGGGGGCGAACATTCAGTACTTC. Complete variable domain (other parts from reference TRBV14 and TRBJ2-4): EAGVTQFPSHSVIEKGQTVTLRCDPISGHDNLYWYRRVMGKEIKFLLHFVKESKQDESGMPNNRFLAERTGGTYSTLKVQPAELEDSGVYFCASSQGGANIQYFGAGTRLSVL.

The chain uses TRBV28 and TRBJ2-7; D tentatively fits TRBD1 or TRBD2 (7 bases each). Looked up from germline, CDR1 is MDHEN and CDR2 is SYDVKM. The length of the CDR3 is 14 residues. Trimming took 8 bases from V and 2 from J, leaving 16 bases between them. The CDR3 protein is CASGPGGVAYEQYF. The CDR3 DNA reads as TGTGCCAGCGGCCCAGGGGGGGTGGCCTACGAGCAGTACTTC.

The rearrangement joins TRBV9 to TRBJ2-1, with 11 bases fitting TRBD2. Unmatched junction bases numbered 3, after V lost 0 bases and J lost 7 bases. The germline CDR1 and CDR2 sequences are SGDLS and YYNGEE. The CDR3 totals 15 residues. The CDR3 spells CASSVVLAGVNEQFF. CDR3 bases: TGTGCCAGCAGCGTAGTACTAGCGGGAGTAAATGAGCAGTTCTTC.

The chain employs TRBV28 and TRBJ2-1; 10 bases align to TRBD2. J gave up 9 bases and V 6 bases, and 11 bases lay outside the gene matches. The germline V gene has CDR1 MDHEN and CDR2 SYDVKM. The CDR3 sequence is 15 residues long. CDR3 in amino acids: CASRDSSGSSGEQFF. The CDR3 bases are TGTGCCAGCAGGGATTCTAGCGGGAGTTCGGGTGAGCAGTTCTTC.

The rearrangement links TRBV7-2 to TRBJ1-6; D not certain. Germline V CDR1 and CDR2: SGHTA, FQGNSA. The CDR3 sequence is 12 residues long. Trimming stripped 3 bases from V and 9 bases from J, with 6 bases between. CDR3 loop: CASSLGGSPLHF. In DNA, the CDR3 is TGTGCCAGCAGCTTGGGAGGTTCACCCCTCCACTTT.

The rearrangement links TRBV27 to TRBJ1-1, with unresolved D. Germline values: CDR1 MNHEY, CDR2 SMNVEV (reference sequence). Between the trimmed V and J ends, which lost 2 bases and 1 base, there was a span of 8 bases. The CDR3 has 14 residues. CDR3 sequence reads: CASSLGQPNTEAFF. Here the CDR3 DNA reads TGTGCCAGCAGTTTAGGCCAGCCGAACACTGAAGCTTTCTTT.

The chain carries TRBV7-9 and TRBJ2-2; D ambiguous. The germline gives CDR1 SEHNR, CDR2 FQNEAQ (reference sequence). The ends were cut back, 3 bases at V and 1 base at J, with 12 bases in the middle. This CDR3 spans 16 amino acids. Here the CDR3 DNA reads TGTGCCAGCAGCTTGAGACGTCGAGGGAACACCGGGGAGCTGTTTTTT. It specifies CASSLRRRGNTGELFF.

V and J are TRBV28 and TRBJ2-5; tentative D call: TRBD1 (5 bases). The V gene lost 6 bases and the J gene lost 5 bases, with 13 bases spanning the gap. Germline assignment: CDR1 MDHEN and CDR2 SYDVKM. This CDR3 has 13 amino acids. Here the CDR3 DNA reads TGTGCCAGCAGGCCAGGGCTTTGGGAGACCCAGTACTTC. Protein product: CASRPGLWETQYF.

V and J are TRBV11-3 and TRBJ1-1, with D possibly matching TRBD1 (5 bases). V dropped 3 bases and J dropped 2 bases, with 7 bases sitting between them. The germline V gene encodes CDR1 SGHNT and CDR2 YENEEA. This CDR3 is 13 amino acids long. CDR3 DNA sequence: TGTGCCAGCAGCTTCAGGGATAACACTGAAGCTTTCTTT. Translation gives CASSFRDNTEAFF.

This chain connects TRBV9 to TRBJ2-3; 16 bases match TRBD2. Trimming removed 0 bases from V and 1 base from J; junction bases left unmatched: 5. The length of the CDR3 is 19 residues. The germline V gene encodes CDR1 SGDLS and CDR2 YYNGEE. The CDR3 region has the DNA TGTGCCAGCAGCGTAGGTGGGACTAGCGGGGGGGCCGGCACAGATACGCAGTATTTT. Amino acids: CASSVGGTSGGAGTDTQYF. The whole variable domain, filled in from reference TRBV9 and TRBJ2-3, reads DSGVTQTPKHLITATGQRVTLRCSPRSGDLSVYWYQQSLDQGLQFLIQYYNGEERAKGNILERFSAQQFPDLHSELNLSSLELGDSALYFCASSVGGTSGGAGTDTQYFGPGTRLTVL.

This clone was counted a few times. This chain links TRBV4-1 with TRBJ2-7, with 7 positions matching TRBD1. The CDR3 has 14 residues. CDR1 is MGHRA and CDR2 is YSYEKL in the germline V gene. The V segment lost 4 bases and the J segment 5 bases; nucleotides outside the gene matches: 8. The CDR3 here is CASSRDRVAHEQYF. DNA for the CDR3: TGCGCCAGCAGCCGAGACAGGGTTGCCCACGAGCAGTACTTC.

The chain links TRBV28 to TRBJ2-1; D tentatively fits TRBD1 or TRBD2 (6 bases each). Germline CDR1 MDHEN, CDR2 SYDVKM. The CDR3 covers 12 residues. The germline V and J ends were trimmed by 7 bases and 7 bases, with 11 bases remaining between them. The CDR3 loop is CASNGGGNEQFF. The CDR3 DNA is TGTGCCAGCAACGGGGGCGGGAATGAGCAGTTCTTC.

V is TRBV18 and J is TRBJ2-5; D call uncertain. The germline gives CDR1 KGHSH, CDR2 LQKENI. Between the trimmed V and J ends, which lost 0 bases and 1 base, there was a span of 6 bases. The CDR3 covers 14 residues. CDR3 nucleotides: TGTGCCAGCTCACCACCGAACGGCCAAGAGACCCAGTACTTC. Protein product: CASSPPNGQETQYF. The variable domain in full, completed from reference TRBV18 and TRBJ2-5, reads NAGVMQNPRHLVRRRGQEARLRCSPMKGHSHVYWYRQLPEEGLKFMVYLQKENIIDESGMPKERFSAEFPKEGPSILRIQQVVRGDSAAYFCASSPPNGQETQYFGPGTRLLVL.

This chain uses TRBV7-9 with TRBJ1-6, with 10 bases identical to TRBD1. Germline loops: CDR1 SEHNR, CDR2 FQNEAQ (reference sequence). V was pared by 5 bases and J by 18 bases, with 16 bases of the junction left unmatched. The CDR3 has 15 amino acids. CDR3 sequence: CASSPGTGVSESHHF. CDR3 nucleotides: TGTGCCAGCAGCCCCGGGACAGGGGTCTCGGAGAGTCACCACTTT.

The chain employs TRBV6-1 and TRBJ2-1; the match to TRBD1 covers 9 bases. Germline CDR1 and CDR2: MNHNS and SASEGT. V was clipped by 5 bases and J by 0 bases; unmatched bases: 2. This CDR3 has 15 residues. The CDR3 region has the DNA TGTGCCAGCAGTTCGACAGGGGGCTCCTACAATGAGCAGTTCTTC. Protein product: CASSSTGGSYNEQFF.

This chain's CDR3 is CASSQGNSYEQYF. The CDR3 DNA reads TGTGCCAGCAGTCAGGGAAACTCCTACGAGCAGTACTTC. This sequence joins TRBV6-6 and TRBJ2-7; maybe TRBD1 (5 bases). The CDR3 has 13 residues. V was cut by 5 bases and J by 0 bases, with 8 bases left in between. CDR1 is MNHNY and CDR2 is SVGAGI in the germline V gene (reference sequence).

This clone has a single count. This sequence joins TRBV18 and TRBJ2-6, with D tentatively TRBD1 (6 bases). Germline-derived CDR1 and CDR2 are KGHSH and LQKENI. V was clipped by 3 bases and J by 2 bases, with 8 bases between them. This CDR3 region has 15 residues. The CDR3, as DNA: TGTGCCAGCTCACCTACAGGGACTGGGGCCAACGTCCTGACTTTC. It codes for CASSPTGTGANVLTF.

The J gene is TRBJ1-1, the V gene TRBV18; tentatively, D is TRBD1 (6 bases). With 3 bases removed from V and 8 bases from J, the gap between germline ends came to 13 bases. The CDR3 extends over 13 amino acids. Germline V lookup: CDR1 KGHSH, CDR2 LQKENI. CDR3 nucleotide sequence: TGTGCCAGCTCACCTGGTTCGGACAGAGAAGCTTTCTTT. This translates into CASSPGSDREAFF. Full variable domain (rest looked up from reference TRBV18 and TRBJ1-1): NAGVMQNPRHLVRRRGQEARLRCSPMKGHSHVYWYRQLPEEGLKFMVYLQKENIIDESGMPKERFSAEFPKEGPSILRIQQVVRGDSAAYFCASSPGSDREAFFGQGTRLTVV.

This rearrangement joins TRBV29-1 to TRBJ2-7; 10 nucleotides match TRBD1. The CDR3 totals 13 residues. Germline V gene lookup returns CDR1 SQVTM and CDR2 ANQGSEA. The junction had 6 bases not matched to a gene; V was cut back by 8 bases and J by 2 bases. The CDR3 spells CSITGTGAYEQYF. CDR3 sequence (DNA): TGCAGCATCACCGGGACAGGGGCCTACGAGCAGTACTTC.

The chain recombines TRBV6-1 with TRBJ1-2, with TRBD1 identical over 8 bases. Looked up from germline, CDR1 is MNHNS and CDR2 is SASEGT. V lost 5 bases and J lost 4; bases outside the gene matches: 6. The CDR3 length is 14 residues. The CDR3 sequence is CASSPRGLGYGYTF. In nucleotides, the CDR3 is TGTGCCAGCAGTCCCAGGGGGCTTGGCTATGGCTACACCTTC.

This rearrangement joins TRBV15 to TRBJ2-7; no reliable D call. Germline assignment: CDR1 LNHNV and CDR2 YYDKDF (reference sequence). The CDR3 covers 12 residues. V lost 2 bases, J lost 3 bases, and 5 bases lay in between. CDR3 coding DNA: TGTGCCACCAGCAGACCCGACTACGAGCAGTACTTC. As protein: CATSRPDYEQYF.

The sample holds one count of this clone. The chain combines TRBV29-1 with TRBJ2-1, with 10 bases matching TRBD2. CDR1 is SQVTM, CDR2 ANQGSEA, per germline. The junction had 4 bases not matched to a gene; V was cut back by 6 bases and J by 5 bases. The CDR3 has 13 amino acids. The CDR3 loop reads CSVLAGANNEQFF. CDR3 sequence (DNA): TGCAGCGTCCTAGCGGGGGCGAACAATGAGCAGTTCTTC.

The J gene is TRBJ2-3, the V gene TRBV7-9; possible D gene TRBD1, 6 bases. Germline V gives CDR1 SEHNR, CDR2 FQNEAQ (reference sequence). V shed 6 bases and J shed 2 bases, with 12 bases lying between them. CDR3 length equals 14 residues. This CDR3 is CASRKGQYTDTQYF. CDR3 DNA: TGTGCCAGCAGAAAAGGACAGTACACAGATACGCAGTATTTT. The variable domain in full, with the rest retrieved from reference TRBV7-9 and TRBJ2-3, is DTGVSQNPRHKITKRGQNVTFRCDPISEHNRLYWYRQTLGQGPEFLTYFQNEAQLEKSRLLSDRFSAERPKGSFSTLEIQRTEQGDSAMYLCASRKGQYTDTQYFGPGTRLTVL.

CDR3 sequence: CASSLAAGSTEAFF. CDR3 DNA: TGTGCCAGCAGCTTAGCAGCAGGGAGCACTGAAGCTTTCTTT. The gene calls are TRBV7-3 and TRBJ1-1, with D perhaps matching TRBD1 (5 bases). CDR1 and CDR2 (germline): SGHTA, FQGTGA. This CDR3 is 14 amino acids long. V lost 2 bases and J lost 4, with 11 bases in between.

V is TRBV9 and J is TRBJ2-1, with 10 bases lining up with TRBD1. After removal of 4 bases from V and 8 bases from J, the junction contained 12 bases not matched to a gene. Germline V gives CDR1 SGDLS, CDR2 YYNGEE. The CDR3 sequence is 16 residues long. In DNA, the CDR3 is TGTGCCAGCAGCTCGGGTTGGACAGGGGGTAAATATGAGCAGTTCTTC. It encodes CASSSGWTGGKYEQFF.

The rearrangement uses TRBV7-2 and TRBJ2-1, with D maybe TRBD2 (7 bases). The CDR3 is 16 residues long. The V end lost 4 bases, the J end lost 4 bases, and 17 bases lay between the germline ends. The germline gives CDR1 SGHTA, CDR2 FQGNSA. CDR3 in amino acids: CASSSPRGAGYNEQFF. CDR3 DNA: TGTGCCAGCAGCTCCCCCCGGGGGGCGGGTTACAATGAGCAGTTCTTC.

The rearrangement links TRBV10-2 to TRBJ2-7; D may be TRBD1 or TRBD2 (5 bases each). The CDR3 covers 14 residues. The germline V gene encodes CDR1 WSHSY and CDR2 SAAADI. Trimming left V 6 bases short and J 4 bases short, with 16 bases between. CDR3 in amino acids: CASSPGKGRYEQYF. CDR3 coding DNA: TGCGCCAGCAGCCCCGGTAAGGGACGGTACGAGCAGTACTTC.

The V call is TRBV21-1, the J call TRBJ1-5. TRBV21-1 is a documented pseudogene. This CDR3 has 13 amino acids. In DNA, the CDR3 is TGTGCCAGCAGCAAAGCAAGGGATCAGCCCCAGCATTTT. Its protein is CASSKARDQPQHF.

This clone was observed a single time. This chain uses TRBV19 with TRBJ1-4; the D gene is possibly TRBD1 (6 bases). The CDR3 consists of 15 residues. Germline loops: CDR1 LNHDA, CDR2 SQIVND (reference sequence). Between the trimmed V and J ends, which lost 3 bases and 0 bases, there was a span of 8 bases. Here the CDR3 reads CASSIRTATNEKLFF. The CDR3 coding sequence is TGTGCCAGTAGTATTCGGACAGCAACTAATGAAAAACTGTTTTTT.